One sample yielded the 11 T cell receptor beta chains listed below, sequenced in a study of early T cells in non-severe SARS-CoV-2 infection. Each CDR3 protein gets one entry after TCRdb re-called the 5' RACE reads with MiXCR. This table has tens of thousands of distinct CDR3 sequences, around 7% appearing once. Here the sequenced sample was whole blood, taken at baseline. These receptors were obtained from an adult who was a healthcare worker with PCR-confirmed SARS-CoV-2 infection or an uninfected control (not recorded which).

The V call is TRBV9, the J call TRBJ1-6; TRBD1 aligns across 7 bases. Germline-derived CDR1 and CDR2 are SGDLS and YYNGEE. V lost 5 bases and J lost 5; bases outside the gene matches: 4. The CDR3 totals 14 residues. CDR3 sequence (DNA): TGTGCCAGCAGATCCGGGACAGATAATTCACCCCTCCACTTT. Its translation is CASRSGTDNSPLHF.

There are a few counts of this clonotype. The genes are TRBV20-1 and TRBJ2-1; no firm D call. The CDR3 consists of 13 residues. V lost 4 bases to trimming and J lost 8 bases, with 15 bases between them. The germline V gene has CDR1 DFQATT and CDR2 SNEGSKA (reference sequence). The CDR3 spells CSAIRPPLDEQFF. As DNA, the CDR3 is TGCAGTGCTATTCGGCCCCCCCTCGATGAGCAGTTCTTC.

This clonotype showed up just a few times. The V and J genes are TRBV20-1 and TRBJ2-3, with D possibly TRBD2 on 6 matching bases. This CDR3 is built from 16 residues. Germline assignment: CDR1 DFQATT and CDR2 SNEGSKA (reference sequence). V lost 5 bases and J 7 bases, leaving 25 bases between the germline ends. CDR3 sequence (DNA): TGCAGTGCTCAGATAGAAAGACTAGATCCCTTTTATACGCAGTATTTT. This encodes CSAQIERLDPFYTQYF.

V is TRBV28 and J is TRBJ1-1, with D maybe TRBD1 (5 bases). Trimming removed 5 bases from V and 1 base from J, with 14 bases in between. This CDR3 is 15 amino acids long. The germline gives CDR1 MDHEN, CDR2 SYDVKM. As DNA, the CDR3 is TGTGCCAGCAGTCGGGGGACTTTTGGGAACACTGAAGCTTTCTTT. As protein: CASSRGTFGNTEAFF.

This clonotype was detected ten times or more. The rearrangement links TRBV6-6 to TRBJ1-5; 7 bases match TRBD1. With V trimmed by 6 bases and J by 4 bases, 12 bases remained unmatched. The CDR3 runs to 16 residues. Per the germline V gene, CDR1 is MNHNY and CDR2 is SVGAGI (reference sequence). The CDR3 sequence: CASSPHRLTGNQPQHF. The CDR3 DNA sequence: TGTGCCAGCAGCCCACACCGACTGACAGGGAATCAGCCCCAGCATTTT.

Comment on this clonotype: Since a much larger clone is just one base distant, this may be a read error. The rearrangement uses TRBV29-1 and TRBJ2-5; 7 nucleotides align to TRBD2. Germline CDR1 and CDR2: SQVTM and ANQGSEA. CDR3 size: 17 residues. Germline trimming cut 1 base from V and 1 base from J; bases unmatched to any gene: 12. CDR3 residues: CSVEGGGLVGTQETQYF. The CDR3 nucleotides are TGCAGCGTTGAAGGGGGGGGACTGGTCGGAACCCAAGAGACCCAGTACTTC.

In the case of this clonotype: At one end, the junction sequence differs from germline, possibly due to a read error. The V and J genes are TRBV6-2 or TRBV6-3 and TRBJ2-2; D may be TRBD2 (5 bases). Germline V gene lookup returns CDR1 MNHEY and CDR2 SVGEGT. The CDR3 is 18 residues long. CDR3 DNA sequence: TGTACCAGCAGTCACCACCCCCTAGGCGGAGGGAACACCGGGGAGCTGTTTTTT. It encodes CTSSHHPLGGGNTGELFF.

This clonotype was observed many times. This sequence joins TRBV6-5 and TRBJ1-5; maybe TRBD1 (5 bases). This CDR3 is built from 14 residues. Per the germline V gene, CDR1 is MNHEY and CDR2 is SVGAGI. V was trimmed by 4 bases and J by 7 bases, leaving 14 bases between them. CDR3 sequence reads: CASSSGVMFQPQHF. CDR3 sequence (DNA): TGTGCCAGCAGTTCGGGGGTTATGTTCCAGCCCCAGCATTTT.

This clonotype was seen ten or more times. This chain links TRBV3-1 with TRBJ1-5; D is unclear. CDR1 is LGHDT and CDR2 is YNNKEL in the germline V gene (reference sequence). Trimming pared 4 bases from V and 3 bases from J, leaving 7 bases between. The CDR3 spans 13 residues. The CDR3 region is CASSPRDNQPQHF. In DNA form, the CDR3 reads TGTGCCAGCAGCCCGAGAGACAATCAGCCCCAGCATTTT.

The V and J genes are TRBV7-9 and TRBJ1-1; D is unclear. V lost 3 bases and J 1 base, leaving 6 bases between the germline ends. The germline CDR1 and CDR2 sequences are SEHNR and FQNEAQ (reference sequence). There are 13 residues in the CDR3. The CDR3 nucleotides are TGTGCCAGCAGCTTTGCAGCGAACACTGAAGCTTTCTTT. The encoded protein is CASSFAANTEAFF. Drawing the rest from reference TRBV7-9 and TRBJ1-1, the complete variable domain is DTGVSQNPRHKITKRGQNVTFRCDPISEHNRLYWYRQTLGQGPEFLTYFQNEAQLEKSRLLSDRFSAERPKGSFSTLEIQRTEQGDSAMYLCASSFAANTEAFFGQGTRLTVV.

This clonotype appeared a few times. V usage is TRBV14 and J usage is TRBJ1-1; D not certain. The CDR3 runs to 13 residues. Trimming took 5 bases from V and 1 from J, leaving 8 bases between them. Germline-derived CDR1 and CDR2 are SGHDN and FVKESK. The DNA for the CDR3 is TGTGCCAGCAGCGAAACACGGAACACTGAAGCTTTCTTT. Its protein product is CASSETRNTEAFF.